These T cell receptor beta chains were read from a single sample in a study of post-analysis software for immune sequencing data. TCRdb redid the calling of the PCR reads with MiXCR, one entry per CDR3 protein. The sample has roughly 800,000 distinct CDR3 sequences, 25% to 30% seen once; the top ten hold roughly 0.57%. What was sequenced was blood. The source of these receptors is a girl aged 5 to 17 with multiple sclerosis. Both conserved end residues are part of each CDR3. A D gene is named only where the DNA matches it firmly. The size of a clone is reported for some rows only, either as once, few or many, or as a class for expanded clones.

J: TRBJ2-1
size: few
length: 15
V: TRBV12-3/TRBV12-4
D: .
CDR3: CASSPMPSSYNEQFF
DNA: TGTGCCAGCAGTCCCATGCCCAGCTCCTACAATGAGCAGTTCTTC

J: TRBJ2-3
size: few
length: 12
V: TRBV7-2
D: .
CDR3: CASSQGEDTQYF
DNA: TGTGCCAGCAGCCAAGGGGAGGATACGCAGTATTTT

J: TRBJ2-5
size: .
length: 12
V: TRBV14
D: .
CDR3: CASSKAQETQYF
DNA: TGTGCCAGCAGCAAAGCCCAAGAGACCCAGTACTTC

J: TRBJ2-1
size: few
length: 15
V: TRBV10-3
D: TRBD2
CDR3: CAISWTSGEGNEQFF
DNA: TGTGCCATCAGCTGGACTAGCGGAGAGGGCAATGAGCAGTTCTTC

J: TRBJ1-5
size: few
length: 15
V: TRBV27
D: .
CDR3: CASSRQALSNQPQHF
DNA: TGTGCCAGCAGTCGACAGGCCCTTAGCAATCAGCCCCAGCATTTT

J: TRBJ2-7
size: few
length: 14
V: TRBV24-1
D: .
CDR3: CATSVAVAYNEQYF
DNA: TGTGCCACCAGTGTGGCGGTTGCCTACAATGAGCAGTACTTC

J: TRBJ2-1
size: once
length: 15
V: TRBV20-1
D: .
CDR3: CSARVPGVIPNEQFF
DNA: TGCAGTGCTAGAGTGCCAGGTGTTATTCCAAATGAGCAGTTCTTC

J: TRBJ2-1
size: few
length: 20
V: TRBV5-1
D: .
CDR3: CASSLRPGTLGERSYNEQFF
DNA: TGCGCCAGCAGCTTGCGTCCCGGGACATTGGGCGAAAGATCCTACAATGAGCAGTTCTTC

J: TRBJ1-1
size: .
length: 16
V: TRBV4-2
D: TRBD1
CDR3: CASSQDSGTGVTEAFF
DNA: TGTGCCAGCAGCCAAGATTCAGGGACAGGGGTCACTGAAGCTTTCTTT

J: TRBJ2-7
size: few
length: 16
V: TRBV9
D: .
CDR3: CASSVTGEAMGQEQYF
DNA: TGTGCCAGCAGCGTAACCGGGGAGGCGATGGGCCAAGAGCAGTACTTC

J: TRBJ2-3
size: many
length: 15
V: TRBV7-6
D: TRBD1
CDR3: CASSLDRGPTDTQYF
DNA: TGTGCCAGCAGCCTGGACAGGGGGCCCACAGATACGCAGTATTTT

J: TRBJ2-5
size: .
length: 11
V: TRBV28
D: TRBD2
CDR3: CSSSGQETQYF
DNA: TGTAGCTCTAGCGGACAAGAGACCCAGTACTTC

J: TRBJ1-2
size: .
length: 18
V: TRBV7-9
D: .
CDR3: CASSLGAGGVASSMGYTF
DNA: TGTGCCAGCAGCTTAGGTGCAGGAGGTGTCGCAAGTTCTATGGGCTACACCTTC

J: TRBJ2-1
size: .
length: 13
V: TRBV7-9
D: .
CDR3: CASSPGTGDEQFF
DNA: TGTGCCAGCAGCCCAGGGACTGGGGATGAGCAGTTCTTC

J: TRBJ1-2
size: .
length: 16
V: TRBV19
D: TRBD1
CDR3: CASSIGTGARAHGYTF
DNA: TGTGCCAGTAGTATCGGAACAGGGGCCCGGGCCCATGGCTACACCTTC

J: TRBJ2-5
size: many
length: 15
V: TRBV29-1
D: .
CDR3: CSVTLGQGSGETQYF
DNA: TGCAGCGTTACGCTTGGCCAGGGGTCGGGGGAGACCCAGTACTTC

J: TRBJ1-5
size: few
length: 14
V: TRBV20-1
D: .
CDR3: CSARTGRADQPQHF
DNA: TGCAGTGCTAGAACCGGCAGGGCTGATCAGCCCCAGCATTTT

J: TRBJ2-3
size: few
length: 18
V: TRBV15
D: TRBD2
CDR3: CATSRDLAGGPGIDTQYF
DNA: TGTGCCACCAGCAGAGATCTAGCGGGAGGGCCCGGGATAGATACGCAGTATTTT

J: TRBJ2-3
size: few
length: 15
V: TRBV4-1
D: TRBD2
CDR3: CASSRLAGSGDTQYF
DNA: TGCGCCAGCAGCCGACTAGCGGGGTCCGGAGATACGCAGTATTTT

J: TRBJ2-2
size: once
length: 13
V: TRBV20-1
D: .
CDR3: CSASVWNTGELFF
DNA: TGCAGTGCTAGCGTCTGGAACACCGGGGAGCTGTTTTTT

J: TRBJ1-2
size: many
length: 11
V: TRBV25-1
D: .
CDR3: CASNGGYGYTF
DNA: TGTGCCAGCAACGGGGGGTATGGCTACACCTTC

J: TRBJ1-4
size: once
length: 13
V: TRBV20-1
D: .
CDR3: CSARGSLDEKLFF
DNA: TGCAGTGCTAGAGGATCCCTCGATGAAAAACTGTTTTTT

J: TRBJ1-1
size: .
length: 12
V: TRBV5-1
D: .
CDR3: CASSRDFTEAFF
DNA: TGCGCCAGCAGCCGGGATTTCACTGAAGCTTTCTTT

J: TRBJ1-4
size: .
length: 14
V: TRBV6-5
D: TRBD1
CDR3: CASSSSQGVGKLFF
DNA: TGTGCCAGCAGTTCCTCCCAGGGGGTGGGAAAACTGTTTTTT

J: TRBJ2-1
size: few
length: 15
V: TRBV2
D: .
CDR3: CASWSMGASLREQFF
DNA: TGTGCCAGCTGGTCGATGGGAGCGTCCCTCAGGGAGCAGTTCTTC

J: TRBJ2-3
size: .
length: 14
V: TRBV4-1
D: .
CDR3: CASSQARGTDTQYF
DNA: TGCGCCAGCAGCCAAGCTCGGGGCACAGATACGCAGTATTTT

J: TRBJ1-6
size: few
length: 13
V: TRBV27
D: .
CDR3: CASSAGTLTPLHF
DNA: TGTGCCAGCAGTGCGGGGACTCTAACACCCCTCCACTTT

J: TRBJ1-2
size: .
length: 15
V: TRBV28
D: .
CDR3: CASSLSHGGLGGYTF
DNA: TGTGCCAGCAGTTTATCCCATGGAGGGCTTGGGGGCTACACCTTC

J: TRBJ2-3
size: few
length: 16
V: TRBV20-1
D: TRBD1
CDR3: CSARNGQAQWTDTQYF
DNA: TGCAGTGCTAGAAACGGACAGGCACAATGGACAGATACGCAGTATTTT